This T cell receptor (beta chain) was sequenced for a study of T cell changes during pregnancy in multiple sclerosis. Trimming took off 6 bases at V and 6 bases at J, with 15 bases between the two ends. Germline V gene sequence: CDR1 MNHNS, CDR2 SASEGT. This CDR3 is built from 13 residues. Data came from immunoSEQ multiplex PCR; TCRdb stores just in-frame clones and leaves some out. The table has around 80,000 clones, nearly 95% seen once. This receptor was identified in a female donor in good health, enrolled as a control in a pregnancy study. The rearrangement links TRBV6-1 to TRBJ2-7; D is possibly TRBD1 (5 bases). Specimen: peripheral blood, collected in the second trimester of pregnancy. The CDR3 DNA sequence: TGTGCCAGCAGGGACATCCGTCTGAGCGAGCAGTACTTC. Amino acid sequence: CASRDIRLSEQYF.